Listed below are T cell receptor beta chains from one sample, sequenced in a study of T cells in tuberculosis. Data came from immunoSEQ multiplex PCR; TCRdb stores just in-frame clones and leaves some out. The sample records 40,000 or so clones, less than 95% being singletons. The sequenced sample was PBMCs, obtained at tuberculosis diagnosis. The receptors come from an adult with tuberculosis. Both conserved end residues are part of each CDR3. The D gene is left open where the match is weak. Part of the rows lack a size; the others show once, few, many or a class for expanded clones.

CDR3aa | CDR3nt | abundance | j_gene | d_gene | v_gene
CASSTPGQGSGYTF | TGTGCCAGCAGTACTCCGGGACAGGGATCTGGCTACACCTTC | . | TRBJ1-2 | TRBD1 | TRBV6-6
CSVLGQGAKNIQYF | TGCAGCGTTTTGGGGCAGGGGGCCAAAAACATTCAGTACTTC | . | TRBJ2-4 | . | TRBV29-1
CASSSTVAGGYTF | TGTGCCAGCAGCTCGACGGTGGCGGGTGGCTACACCTTC | . | TRBJ1-2 | . | TRBV7-2
CASSLEGKAFF | TGTGCCAGCAGCTTAGAGGGGAAAGCTTTCTTT | . | TRBJ1-1 | . | TRBV7-2
CASSQVAGGSEDTQYF | TGTGCCAGCAGCCAAGTTGCGGGGGGCTCTGAAGATACGCAGTATTTT | . | TRBJ2-3 | TRBD2 | TRBV4-2
CASSLVSGQKKCSGNTIYF | TGTGCCAGCAGCTTAGTGTCCGGACAGAAGAAATGCTCTGGAAACACCATATATTTT | . | TRBJ1-3 | . | TRBV7-6
CASSRQGGDKTEAFF | TGTGCCAGCAGTCGACAGGGGGGGGATAAGACTGAAGCTTTCTTT | . | TRBJ1-1 | TRBD1 | TRBV2
CASSAAPGTGELFF | TGTGCCAGCAGTGCCGCCCCAGGCACCGGGGAGCTGTTTTTT | . | TRBJ2-2 | . | TRBV6-4
CASSHGVNQPQHF | TGCGCCAGCAGCCACGGTGTTAATCAGCCCCAGCATTTT | once | TRBJ1-5 | . | TRBV4-3
CASSLTGSNQPQHF | TGTGCCAGCAGTTTAACAGGGAGCAATCAGCCCCAGCATTTT | . | TRBJ1-5 | . | TRBV27
CSVGTGTGAHNEQFF | TGCAGCGTTGGCACCGGGACAGGGGCCCACAATGAGCAGTTCTTC | . | TRBJ2-1 | TRBD1 | TRBV29-1
CASSGGTGTFSNYGYTF | TGCGCCAGCAGCGGGGGGACAGGGACCTTCTCCAACTATGGCTACACCTTC | . | TRBJ1-2 | TRBD1 | TRBV5-1
CASSLFNRGQPQHF | TGTGCCAGCAGTTTATTCAATAGGGGTCAGCCCCAGCATTTT | . | TRBJ1-5 | . | TRBV27
CSARRGRNTEAFF | TGCAGCGCTAGGCGGGGGCGGAACACTGAAGCTTTCTTT | . | TRBJ1-1 | . | TRBV29-1
CASSPSGRGLTDTQYF | TGTGCCAGCAGCCCCTCAGGGCGGGGCCTCACAGATACGCAGTATTTT | . | TRBJ2-3 | . | TRBV4-2